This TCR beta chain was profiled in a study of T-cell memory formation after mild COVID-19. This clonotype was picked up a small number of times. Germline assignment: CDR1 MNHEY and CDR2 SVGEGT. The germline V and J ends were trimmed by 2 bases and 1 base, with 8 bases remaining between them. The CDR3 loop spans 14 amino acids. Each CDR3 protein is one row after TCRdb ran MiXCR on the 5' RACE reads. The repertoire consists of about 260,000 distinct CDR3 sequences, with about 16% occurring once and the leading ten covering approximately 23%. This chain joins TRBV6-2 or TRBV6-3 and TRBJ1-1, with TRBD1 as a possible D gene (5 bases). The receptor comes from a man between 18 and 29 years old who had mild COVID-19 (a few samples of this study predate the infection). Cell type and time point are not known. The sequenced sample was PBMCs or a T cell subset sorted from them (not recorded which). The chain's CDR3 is CASSYGAENTEAFF. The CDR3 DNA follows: TGTGCCAGCAGTTACGGGGCAGAGAACACTGAAGCTTTCTTT.